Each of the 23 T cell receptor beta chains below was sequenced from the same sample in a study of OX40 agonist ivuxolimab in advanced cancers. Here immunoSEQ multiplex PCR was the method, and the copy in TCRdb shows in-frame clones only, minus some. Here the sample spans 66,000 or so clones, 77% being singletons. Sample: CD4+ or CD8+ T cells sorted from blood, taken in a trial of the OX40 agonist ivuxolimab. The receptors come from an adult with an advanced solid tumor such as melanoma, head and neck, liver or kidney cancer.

The CDR3, as DNA: TGTGCCAGCAGCCGTACTGGGCAGGGAGGTGAAAAACTGTTTTTT. Residues: CASSRTGQGGEKLFF. This chain joins TRBV6-5 and TRBJ1-4; the D gene is possibly TRBD1 (5 bases). The CDR3 runs 15 residues. Germline CDR1 is MNHEY and CDR2 is SVGAGI. V lost 6 bases and J 7 bases, leaving 18 bases between the germline ends.

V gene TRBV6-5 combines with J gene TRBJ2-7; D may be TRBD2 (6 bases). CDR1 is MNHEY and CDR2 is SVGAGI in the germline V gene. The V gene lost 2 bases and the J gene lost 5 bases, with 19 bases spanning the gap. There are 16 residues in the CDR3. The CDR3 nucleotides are TGTGCCAGCAGTTACGGGTGGGGCGGGATCCCCCACGAGCAGTACTTC. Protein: CASSYGWGGIPHEQYF.

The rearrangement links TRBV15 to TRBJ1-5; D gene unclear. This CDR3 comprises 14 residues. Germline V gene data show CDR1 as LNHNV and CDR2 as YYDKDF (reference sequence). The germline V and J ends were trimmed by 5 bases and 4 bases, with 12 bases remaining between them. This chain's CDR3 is CATSAGLWNQPQHF. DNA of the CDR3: TGTGCCACCAGCGCCGGACTGTGGAATCAGCCCCAGCATTTT.

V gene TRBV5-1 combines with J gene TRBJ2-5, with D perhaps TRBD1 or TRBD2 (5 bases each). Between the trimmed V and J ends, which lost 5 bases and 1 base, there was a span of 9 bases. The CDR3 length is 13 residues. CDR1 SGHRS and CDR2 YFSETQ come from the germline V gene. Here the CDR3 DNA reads TGCGCCAGCAGGGTGGGGGTCCAAGAGACCCAGTACTTC. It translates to CASRVGVQETQYF.

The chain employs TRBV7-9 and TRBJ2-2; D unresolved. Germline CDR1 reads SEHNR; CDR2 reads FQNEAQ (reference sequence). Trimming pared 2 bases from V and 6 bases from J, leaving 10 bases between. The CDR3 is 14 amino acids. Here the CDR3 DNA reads TGTGCCAGCAGCTTATCGGAGTTCCCCGGGGAGCTGTTTTTT. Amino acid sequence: CASSLSEFPGELFF.

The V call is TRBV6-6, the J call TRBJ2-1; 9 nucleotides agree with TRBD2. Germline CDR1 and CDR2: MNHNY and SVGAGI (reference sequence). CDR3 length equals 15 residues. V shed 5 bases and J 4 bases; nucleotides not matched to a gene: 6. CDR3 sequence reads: CASSASSGRYNEQFF. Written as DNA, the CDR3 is TGTGCCAGCAGTGCCTCGAGCGGGAGGTACAATGAGCAGTTCTTC.

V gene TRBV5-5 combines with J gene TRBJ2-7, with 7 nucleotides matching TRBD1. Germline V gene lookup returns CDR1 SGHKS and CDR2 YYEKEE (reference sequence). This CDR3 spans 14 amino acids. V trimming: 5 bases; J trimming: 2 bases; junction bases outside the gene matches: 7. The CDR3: CASSYRGPTYEQYF. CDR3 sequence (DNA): TGTGCCAGCAGTTACAGGGGACCCACCTACGAGCAGTACTTC.

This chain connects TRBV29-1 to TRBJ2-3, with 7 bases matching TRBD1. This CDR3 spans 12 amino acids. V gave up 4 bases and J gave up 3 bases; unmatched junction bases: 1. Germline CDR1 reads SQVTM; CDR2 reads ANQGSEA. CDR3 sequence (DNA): TGCAGCGTTGGGGACAGTACAGATACGCAGTATTTT. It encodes CSVGDSTDTQYF.

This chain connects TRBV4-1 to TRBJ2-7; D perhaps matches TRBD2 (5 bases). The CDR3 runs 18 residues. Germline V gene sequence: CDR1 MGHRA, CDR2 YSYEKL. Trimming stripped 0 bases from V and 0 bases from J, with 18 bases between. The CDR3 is CASSQEGGVGRASYEQYF. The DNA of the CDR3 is TGCGCCAGCAGCCAAGAAGGAGGAGTCGGGCGGGCCTCCTACGAGCAGTACTTC.

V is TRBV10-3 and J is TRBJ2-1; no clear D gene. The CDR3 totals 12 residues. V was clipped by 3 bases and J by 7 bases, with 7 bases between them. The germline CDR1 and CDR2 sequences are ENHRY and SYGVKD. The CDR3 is CAISETLNEQFF. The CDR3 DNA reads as TGTGCCATCAGTGAAACTTTGAATGAGCAGTTCTTC.

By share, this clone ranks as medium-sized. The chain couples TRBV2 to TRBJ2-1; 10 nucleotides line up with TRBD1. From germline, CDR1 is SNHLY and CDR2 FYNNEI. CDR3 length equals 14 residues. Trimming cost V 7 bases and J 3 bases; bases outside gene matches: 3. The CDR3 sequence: CASTRDRGYNEQFF. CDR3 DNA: TGTGCCAGCACCCGGGACAGGGGCTACAATGAGCAGTTCTTC.

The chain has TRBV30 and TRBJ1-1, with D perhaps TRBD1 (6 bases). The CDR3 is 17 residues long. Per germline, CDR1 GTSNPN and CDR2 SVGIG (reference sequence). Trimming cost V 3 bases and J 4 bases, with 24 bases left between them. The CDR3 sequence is CAWSEPLQGRGGTEAFF. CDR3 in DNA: TGTGCCTGGAGCGAACCTCTACAGGGACGGGGGGGCACTGAAGCTTTCTTT.

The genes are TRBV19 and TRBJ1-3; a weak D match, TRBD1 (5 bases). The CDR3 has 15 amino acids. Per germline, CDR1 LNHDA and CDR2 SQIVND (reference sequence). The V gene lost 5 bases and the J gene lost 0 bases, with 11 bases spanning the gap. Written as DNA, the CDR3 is TGTGCCAGTAGTTACCAGGGAATCTCTGGAAACACCATATATTTT. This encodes CASSYQGISGNTIYF.

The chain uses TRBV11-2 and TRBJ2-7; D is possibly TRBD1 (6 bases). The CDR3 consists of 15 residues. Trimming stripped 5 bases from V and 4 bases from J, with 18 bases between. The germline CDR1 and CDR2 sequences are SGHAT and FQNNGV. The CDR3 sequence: CASSVRQDVLYEQYF. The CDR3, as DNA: TGTGCCAGCAGCGTACGACAGGATGTTTTGTACGAGCAGTACTTC.

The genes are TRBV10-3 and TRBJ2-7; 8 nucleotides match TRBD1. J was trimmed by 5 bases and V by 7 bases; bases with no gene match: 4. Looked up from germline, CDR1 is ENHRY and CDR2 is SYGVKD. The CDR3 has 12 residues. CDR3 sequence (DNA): TGTGCCATCAAAGGACAGGGCGACGAGCAGTACTTC. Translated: CAIKGQGDEQYF.

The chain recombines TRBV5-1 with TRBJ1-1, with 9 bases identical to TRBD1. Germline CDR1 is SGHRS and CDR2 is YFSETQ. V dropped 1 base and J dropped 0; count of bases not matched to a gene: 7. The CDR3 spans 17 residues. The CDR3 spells CASSLIGTGTMNTEAFF. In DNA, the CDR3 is TGCGCCAGCAGCTTGATCGGGACAGGGACCATGAACACTGAAGCTTTCTTT. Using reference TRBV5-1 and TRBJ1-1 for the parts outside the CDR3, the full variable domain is KAGVTQTPRYLIKTRGQQVTLSCSPISGHRSVSWYQQTPGQGLQFLFEYFSETQRNKGNFPGRFSGRQFSNSRSEMNVSTLELGDSALYLCASSLIGTGTMNTEAFFGQGTRLTVV.

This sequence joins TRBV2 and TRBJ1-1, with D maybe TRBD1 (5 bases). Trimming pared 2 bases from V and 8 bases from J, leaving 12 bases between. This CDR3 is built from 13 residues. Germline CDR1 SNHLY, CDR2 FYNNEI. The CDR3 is CASSEQGLGEAFF. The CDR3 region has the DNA TGTGCCAGCAGTGAACAGGGACTTGGGGAAGCTTTCTTT.

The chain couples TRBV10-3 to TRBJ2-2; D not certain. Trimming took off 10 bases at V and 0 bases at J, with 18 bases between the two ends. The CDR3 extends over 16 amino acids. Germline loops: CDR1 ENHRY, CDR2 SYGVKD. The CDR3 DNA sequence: TGTGCCACCATCGACGGAGCCGACGCGAACACCGGGGAGCTGTTTTTT. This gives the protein CATIDGADANTGELFF.

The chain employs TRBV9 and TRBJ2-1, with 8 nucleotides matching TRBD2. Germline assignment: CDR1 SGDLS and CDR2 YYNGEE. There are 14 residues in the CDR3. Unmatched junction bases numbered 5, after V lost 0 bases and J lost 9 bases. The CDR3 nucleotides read TGTGCCAGCAGCGTAGCTGCGAGCGGGAGTGAGCAGTTCTTC. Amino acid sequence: CASSVAASGSEQFF.

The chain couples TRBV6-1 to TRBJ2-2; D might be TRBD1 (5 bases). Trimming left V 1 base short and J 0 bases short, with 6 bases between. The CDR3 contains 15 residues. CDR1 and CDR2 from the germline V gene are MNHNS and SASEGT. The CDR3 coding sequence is TGTGCCAGCAGTGAAGAGACAGCGAACACCGGGGAGCTGTTTTTT. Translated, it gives CASSEETANTGELFF.

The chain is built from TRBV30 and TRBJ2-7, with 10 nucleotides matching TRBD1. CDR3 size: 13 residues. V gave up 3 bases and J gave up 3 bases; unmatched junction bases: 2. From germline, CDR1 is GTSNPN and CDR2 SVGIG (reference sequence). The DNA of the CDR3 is TGTGCCTGGAGGGACAGGGGGAGCTACGAGCAGTACTTC. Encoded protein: CAWRDRGSYEQYF.

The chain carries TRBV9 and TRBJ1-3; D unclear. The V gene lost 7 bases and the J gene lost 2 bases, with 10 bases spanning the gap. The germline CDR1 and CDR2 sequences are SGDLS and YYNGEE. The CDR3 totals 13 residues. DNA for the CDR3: TGTGCCAGCCGACCTCAAACTGGAAACACCATATATTTT. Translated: CASRPQTGNTIYF.

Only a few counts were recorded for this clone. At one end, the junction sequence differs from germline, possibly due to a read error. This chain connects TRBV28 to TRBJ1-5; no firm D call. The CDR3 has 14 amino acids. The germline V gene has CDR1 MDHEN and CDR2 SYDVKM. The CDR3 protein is CASSRGANYQAQHF. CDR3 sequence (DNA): TGTGCCAGCAGTCGGGGAGCAAACTATCAGGCCCAGCATTTT.